A single sample gave rise to the 20 T cell receptor beta chains below, sequenced in a study of shared clonotypes between healthy human individuals. Here immunoSEQ multiplex PCR was the method, and the copy in TCRdb shows in-frame clones only, minus some. The sample comprises approximately 2,200,000 clones, 85% to 95% of which are singletons, and more than 1.5% rests with the top ten. Naive CD8 cells, CD45RO-negative and positively selected for CCR7, excluded terminally differentiated effector memory CD45RA+ cells. Material for sequencing was naive CD8+ T cells from PBMCs. These receptors were taken from a man in his late teens or twenties in good health. Some clones in this sample may be carry-over from other donors' samples.

The chain's CDR3 is CASSSERASYNEQFF. CDR3 bases: TGTGCCAGCAGCTCGGAAAGGGCTTCCTACAATGAGCAGTTCTTC. J is TRBJ2-1 and V is TRBV13; no clear D. The CDR3 loop spans 15 amino acids. Germline V CDR1 and CDR2: PRHDT, FYEKMQ (reference sequence). The V end lost 4 bases, the J end lost 1 base, and 11 bases lay between the germline ends.

The V and J genes are TRBV7-2 and TRBJ2-1; 8 nucleotides agree with TRBD2. Germline V gives CDR1 SGHTA, CDR2 FQGNSA. The CDR3 is 15 amino acids. The trim removed 5 bases at V and 0 bases at J, leaving 3 bases unmatched. Here the CDR3 reads CASSESGSSYNEQFF. The CDR3 coding sequence is TGTGCCAGCAGCGAAAGCGGGAGCTCCTACAATGAGCAGTTCTTC.

This sequence joins TRBV5-6 and TRBJ1-1, with 7 bases lining up with TRBD1. The CDR3 spans 14 residues. The J segment lost 6 bases and the V segment lost 1 base, leaving 6 bases of the junction unmatched. CDR1 and CDR2 from the germline V gene are SGHDT and YYEEEE. CDR3 sequence (DNA): TGTGCCAGCAGCTTGAGGACAGGAGTGGCTGAAGCTTTCTTT. Residues: CASSLRTGVAEAFF.

The chain carries TRBV28 and TRBJ2-5; TRBD2 matches at 7 bases. The length of the CDR3 is 16 residues. The V gene end was trimmed by 4 bases and the J gene end by 2 bases; junction bases not matched to a gene: 10. Germline V CDR1 and CDR2: MDHEN, SYDVKM. CDR3 amino acids: CASSSRAGRAQETQYF. The CDR3 coding sequence is TGTGCCAGCAGTTCTCGCGCAGGGAGGGCGCAAGAGACCCAGTACTTC. Based on the CDR3 plus reference TRBV28 and TRBJ2-5, the full variable domain is DVKVTQSSRYLVKRTGEKVFLECVQDMDHENMFWYRQDPGLGLRLIYFSYDVKMKEKGDIPEGYSVSREKKERFSLILESASTNQTSMYLCASSSRAGRAQETQYFGPGTRLLVL.

This clone was seen only once. V usage is TRBV13 and J usage is TRBJ2-1, with 10 bases identical to TRBD2. The CDR3 runs to 16 residues. Germline CDR1 reads PRHDT; CDR2 reads FYEKMQ (reference sequence). The V gene end was trimmed by 3 bases and the J gene end by 9 bases; junction bases not matched to a gene: 11. The CDR3 region has the DNA TGTGCCAGCAGCTTTGTGGAGCGGGAGGGCCTTGGTGAGCAGTTCTTC. Its translation is CASSFVEREGLGEQFF.

The rearrangement joins TRBV4-3 to TRBJ2-7, with unresolved D. The CDR3 sequence is 16 residues long. The germline V gene has CDR1 LGHNA and CDR2 YSLEER. V was cut by 1 base and J by 5 bases, with 18 bases left in between. CDR3 amino acids: CASSQVGGFRMHEQYF. The DNA of the CDR3 is TGCGCCAGCAGCCAAGTAGGCGGATTCCGGATGCACGAGCAGTACTTC.

The chain carries TRBV2 and TRBJ1-2; D may be TRBD1 (6 bases). V was pared by 1 base and J by 7 bases, with 16 bases between. CDR3 length: 15 residues. Germline lookup yields CDR1 SNHLY and CDR2 FYNNEI. CDR3 in DNA: TGTGCCAGCAGTGAAGGGGGACAACTGCTGGGTGGCTACACCTTC. It yields the protein CASSEGGQLLGGYTF.

The V and J genes are TRBV25-1 and TRBJ2-1, with D possibly being TRBD2 (5 bases). The germline gives CDR1 MGHDK, CDR2 SYGVNS. Trimming removed 5 bases from V and 4 bases from J, with 9 bases in between. This CDR3 has 13 residues. CDR3 sequence reads: CASSPGVYNEQFF. CDR3 DNA: TGTGCCAGCAGTCCCGGGGTTTACAATGAGCAGTTCTTC.

Concerning this clone itself: Other DNA sequences within the sample encode an identical CDR3. The V call is TRBV7-9, the J call TRBJ2-1; D unclear. The germline V and J ends were trimmed by 4 bases and 5 bases, with 0 bases remaining between them. The CDR3 has 10 amino acids. The germline gives CDR1 SEHNR, CDR2 FQNEAQ (reference sequence). CDR3 sequence reads: CASSYNEQFF. As DNA, the CDR3 is TGTGCCAGCAGCTACAATGAGCAGTTCTTC.

The V and J genes are TRBV27 and TRBJ1-5, with TRBD1 identical over 7 bases. The CDR3 is 19 residues long. Per the germline V gene, CDR1 is MNHEY and CDR2 is SMNVEV (reference sequence). V dropped 5 bases and J dropped 1; count of bases not matched to a gene: 17. In DNA form, the CDR3 reads TGTGCCAGCAGTCTAGTTACCCCTATCACAGGGGACAGCAATCAGCCCCAGCATTTT. Its translation: CASSLVTPITGDSNQPQHF.

This chain joins TRBV4-1 and TRBJ1-4; 9 positions agree with TRBD1. CDR1 and CDR2 from the germline V gene are MGHRA and YSYEKL. CDR3 length: 16 amino acids. Unmatched junction bases numbered 8, after V lost 1 base and J lost 8 bases. The CDR3 spells CASSQVKGTGNEKLFF. CDR3 DNA: TGCGCCAGCAGCCAAGTGAAGGGGACAGGGAACGAAAAACTGTTTTTT.

V is TRBV5-1 and J is TRBJ1-4, with 9 bases matching TRBD1. This CDR3 has 17 amino acids. Per germline, CDR1 SGHRS and CDR2 YFSETQ. V lost 4 bases, J lost 4 bases, and 11 bases stayed unmatched. The CDR3 bases are TGCGCCAGCAGCGGCCCGGACAGGGGCCGTGTTAATGAAAAACTGTTTTTT. It encodes CASSGPDRGRVNEKLFF.

The chain carries TRBV2 and TRBJ2-5, with TRBD2 matching 8 bases. CDR3 length: 18 amino acids. CDR1 SNHLY and CDR2 FYNNEI come from the germline V gene. Germline trimming cut 0 bases from V and 5 bases from J; bases unmatched to any gene: 14. CDR3 DNA: TGTGCCAGCAGTGAAGCTGACCTGTTCGGGAGGGCGTATGAGACCCAGTACTTC. Protein sequence: CASSEADLFGRAYETQYF.

CDR3 amino acids: CASSLAPAGESFPSTDTQYF. The CDR3 region has the DNA TGCGCCAGCAGCCTTGCCCCGGCAGGAGAGAGCTTCCCTAGCACAGATACGCAGTATTTT. The chain links TRBV4-1 to TRBJ2-3, with D unresolved. Germline V gives CDR1 MGHRA, CDR2 YSYEKL. Trimming stripped 4 bases from V and 0 bases from J, with 26 bases between. The CDR3 is made up of 20 amino acids.

Worth noting for this clone: Other DNA sequences of this sample code for an identical CDR3. This chain links TRBV27 with TRBJ1-4; D gene ambiguous. CDR1 MNHEY and CDR2 SMNVEV come from the germline V gene (reference sequence). There are 15 residues in the CDR3. V dropped 3 bases and J dropped 0 bases, with 8 bases sitting between them. The CDR3 DNA sequence: TGTGCCAGCAGTTTGTCAGTTGCAACTAATGAAAAACTGTTTTTT. Its translation is CASSLSVATNEKLFF.

This chain joins TRBV28 and TRBJ2-2, with a weak D call TRBD1 (6 bases). V was cut by 7 bases and J by 4 bases, with 16 bases left in between. CDR3 length: 15 amino acids. Germline V gene data show CDR1 as MDHEN and CDR2 as SYDVKM. This CDR3 is CASNNRDMRTGELFF. The CDR3 DNA follows: TGTGCCAGCAATAACCGGGACATGCGCACCGGGGAGCTGTTTTTT.

The genes are TRBV13 and TRBJ1-1, with D uncertain. Trimming cost V 3 bases and J 2 bases, with 10 bases left between them. The CDR3 totals 14 residues. Germline lookup yields CDR1 PRHDT and CDR2 FYEKMQ (reference sequence). The CDR3 coding sequence is TGTGCCAGCAGCTTGTACGACTTAAACACTGAAGCTTTCTTT. Amino acid sequence: CASSLYDLNTEAFF.

The rearrangement joins TRBV28 to TRBJ2-3; 7 bases are shared with TRBD2. In germline, CDR1 is MDHEN, CDR2 SYDVKM. V shed 3 bases, J shed 1 base, and the junction held 4 bases outside the gene matches. This CDR3 spans 15 amino acids. CDR3 in DNA: TGTGCCAGCAGTTTTGGCGGGAGCCGCACAGATACGCAGTATTTT. Protein sequence: CASSFGGSRTDTQYF.

CDR3 residues: CASSQVIDQPQHF. CDR3 DNA: TGCGCCAGCAGCCAGGTCATCGATCAGCCCCAGCATTTT. This rearrangement joins TRBV4-1 to TRBJ1-5; D gene unclear. The germline V gene has CDR1 MGHRA and CDR2 YSYEKL. There are 13 residues in the CDR3. Trimming took off 3 bases at V and 5 bases at J, with 8 bases between the two ends.

The chain links TRBV6-5 to TRBJ1-1; 10 bases map to TRBD1. Germline assignment: CDR1 MNHEY and CDR2 SVGAGI. The CDR3 contains 14 residues. The V segment lost 6 bases and the J segment 0 bases; nucleotides outside the gene matches: 1. The CDR3 sequence is CASRTGGLNTEAFF. CDR3 bases: TGTGCCAGCAGGACAGGGGGCTTGAACACTGAAGCTTTCTTT.